The clone carrying this T cell receptor (beta chain) was observed many times. Its antigen is not identified. The CDR3 is 15 residues long. Germline CDR1 and CDR2: MNHEY and SMNVEV (reference sequence). V was clipped by 6 bases and J by 1 base; unmatched bases: 4. The source of the sample is a study of molecular identifiers for immune sequencing clone quantification. In the study overall: In replicates, the authors split RNA from approximately 20,000 or 98,000 naive CD8 cells five ways and sequenced four. Study results and limitations: Clone sizes that are highly expanded could be underestimated when identical TCR molecules share a barcode. Over 99% of CMV-specific effector molecules, but under 1% of naive ones, were in clones above 20 copies.

Isolation of naive CD8 T cells was achieved by sorting on a CD8+CD4-CCR7+CD45RA+ phenotype. TCRdb re-called the PCR reads through MiXCR, storing one row per CDR3 protein. The top ten clones hold roughly 0.83% of a sample with under 650,000 distinct CDR3 sequences, less than 20% of them seen once. This clonotype was obtained from a human donor in good health. Some libraries in this study had Jurkat cell RNA spiked in. V gene TRBV27 combines with J gene TRBJ2-3; 10 nucleotides match TRBD2. Sequences were obtained from naive CD8+ T cells from blood, with Jurkat cell RNA spiked in. Indicated subset: FACS-sorted CD8+CD4-CCR7+CD45RA+ naive T cells. CDR3 coding DNA: TGTGCCAGCAGCAGACTAGCGGGCCGCACAGATACGCAGTATTTT. It is translated as CASSRLAGRTDTQYF.